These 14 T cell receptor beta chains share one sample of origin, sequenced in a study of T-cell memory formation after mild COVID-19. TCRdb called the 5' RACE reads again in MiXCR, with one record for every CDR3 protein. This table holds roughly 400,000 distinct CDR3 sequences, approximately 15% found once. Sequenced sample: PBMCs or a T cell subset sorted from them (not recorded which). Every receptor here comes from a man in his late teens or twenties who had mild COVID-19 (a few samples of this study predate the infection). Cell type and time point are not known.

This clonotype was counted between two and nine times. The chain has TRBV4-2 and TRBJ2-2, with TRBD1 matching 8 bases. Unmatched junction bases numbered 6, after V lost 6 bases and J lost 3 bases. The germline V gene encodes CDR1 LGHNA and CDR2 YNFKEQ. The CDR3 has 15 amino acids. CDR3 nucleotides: TGTGCCAGCAGTCGACAGGGGTCGGACACCGGGGAGCTGTTTTTT. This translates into CASSRQGSDTGELFF.

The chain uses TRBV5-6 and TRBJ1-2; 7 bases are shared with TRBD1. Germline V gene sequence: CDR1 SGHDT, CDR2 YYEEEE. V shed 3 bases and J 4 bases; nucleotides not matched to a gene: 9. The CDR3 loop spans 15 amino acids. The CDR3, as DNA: TGTGCCAGCAGCTACTCACGGGACAGAGCCTATGGCTACACCTTC. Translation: CASSYSRDRAYGYTF. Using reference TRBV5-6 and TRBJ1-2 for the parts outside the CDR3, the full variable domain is DAGVTQSPTHLIKTRGQQVTLRCSPKSGHDTVSWYQQALGQGPQFIFQYYEEEERQRGNFPDRFSGHQFPNYSSELNVNALLLGDSALYLCASSYSRDRAYGYTFGSGTRLTVV.

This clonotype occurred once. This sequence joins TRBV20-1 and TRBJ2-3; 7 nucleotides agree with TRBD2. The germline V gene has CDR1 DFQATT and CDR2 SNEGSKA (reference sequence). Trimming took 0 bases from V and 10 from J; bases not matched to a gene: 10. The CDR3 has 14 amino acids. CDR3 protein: CSAREGGTGKPQYF. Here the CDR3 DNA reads TGCAGTGCTAGAGAGGGGGGGACTGGAAAGCCGCAGTATTTT.

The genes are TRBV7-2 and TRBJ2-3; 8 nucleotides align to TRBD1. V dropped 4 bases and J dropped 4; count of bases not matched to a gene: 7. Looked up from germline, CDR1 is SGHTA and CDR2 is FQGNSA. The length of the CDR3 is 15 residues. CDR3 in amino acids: CASSSQGAMADTQYF. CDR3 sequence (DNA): TGTGCCAGCAGCTCTCAGGGGGCGATGGCAGATACGCAGTATTTT.

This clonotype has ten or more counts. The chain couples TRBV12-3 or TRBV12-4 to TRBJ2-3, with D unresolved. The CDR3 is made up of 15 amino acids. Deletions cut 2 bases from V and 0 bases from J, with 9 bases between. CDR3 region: CASSLSPVSTDTQYF. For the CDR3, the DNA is TGTGCCAGCAGTTTAAGTCCCGTGAGCACAGATACGCAGTATTTT.

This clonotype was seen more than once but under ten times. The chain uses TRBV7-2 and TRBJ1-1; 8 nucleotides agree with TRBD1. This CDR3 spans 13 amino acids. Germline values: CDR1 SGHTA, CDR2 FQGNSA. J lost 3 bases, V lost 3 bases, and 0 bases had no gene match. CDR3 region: CASSFRGHTEAFF. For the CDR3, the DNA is TGTGCCAGCAGCTTCAGGGGGCACACTGAAGCTTTCTTT.

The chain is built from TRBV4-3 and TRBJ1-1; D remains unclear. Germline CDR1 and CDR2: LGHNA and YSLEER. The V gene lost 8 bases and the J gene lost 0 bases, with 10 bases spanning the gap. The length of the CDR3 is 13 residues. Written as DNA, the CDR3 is TGCGCCAGCCGACACGGGCTGAACACTGAAGCTTTCTTT. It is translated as CASRHGLNTEAFF.

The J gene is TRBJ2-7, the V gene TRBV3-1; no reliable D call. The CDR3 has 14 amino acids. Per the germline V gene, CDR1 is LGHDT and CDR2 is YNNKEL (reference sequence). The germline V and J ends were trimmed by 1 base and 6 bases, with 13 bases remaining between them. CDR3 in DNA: TGTGCCAGCAGCCAAGGACTCATAACCACCGAGCAGTACTTC. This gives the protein CASSQGLITTEQYF.

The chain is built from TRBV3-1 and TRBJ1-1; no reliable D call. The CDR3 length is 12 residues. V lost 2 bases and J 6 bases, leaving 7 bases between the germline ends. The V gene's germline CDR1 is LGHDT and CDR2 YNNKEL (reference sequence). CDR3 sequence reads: CASSQLRAEAFF. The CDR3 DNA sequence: TGTGCCAGCAGCCAATTGAGGGCTGAAGCTTTCTTT.

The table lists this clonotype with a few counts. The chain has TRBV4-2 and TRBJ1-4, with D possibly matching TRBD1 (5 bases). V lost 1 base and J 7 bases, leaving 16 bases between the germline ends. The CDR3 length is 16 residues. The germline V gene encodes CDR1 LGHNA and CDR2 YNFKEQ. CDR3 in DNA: TGTGCCAGCAGCCAAGTTGGGGCGGATGGTTTTGAAAAACTGTTTTTT. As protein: CASSQVGADGFEKLFF.

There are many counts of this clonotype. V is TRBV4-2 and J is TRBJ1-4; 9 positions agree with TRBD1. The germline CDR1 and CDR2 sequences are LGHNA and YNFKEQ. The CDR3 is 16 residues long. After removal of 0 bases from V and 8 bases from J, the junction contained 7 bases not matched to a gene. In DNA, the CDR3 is TGTGCCAGCAGCCAAGATCCGGGACAGGGTGGGGAAAAACTGTTTTTT. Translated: CASSQDPGQGGEKLFF.

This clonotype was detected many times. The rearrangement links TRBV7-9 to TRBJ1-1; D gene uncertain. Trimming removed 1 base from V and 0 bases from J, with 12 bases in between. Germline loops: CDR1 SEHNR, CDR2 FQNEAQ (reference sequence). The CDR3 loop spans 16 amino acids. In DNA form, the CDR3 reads TGTGCCAGCAGCTTAGGTGATCCAGTTATGAACACTGAAGCTTTCTTT. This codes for CASSLGDPVMNTEAFF.

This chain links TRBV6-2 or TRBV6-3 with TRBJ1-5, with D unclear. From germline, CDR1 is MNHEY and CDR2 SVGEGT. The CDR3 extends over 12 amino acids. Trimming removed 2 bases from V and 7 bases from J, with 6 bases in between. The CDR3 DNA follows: TGTGCCAGCAGTTACACCACCCAGCCCCAGCATTTT. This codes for CASSYTTQPQHF.

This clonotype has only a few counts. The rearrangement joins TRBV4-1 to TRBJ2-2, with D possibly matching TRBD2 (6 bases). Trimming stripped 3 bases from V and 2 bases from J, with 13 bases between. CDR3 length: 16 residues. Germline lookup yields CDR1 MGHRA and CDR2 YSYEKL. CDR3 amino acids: CASSHLGRDNTGELFF. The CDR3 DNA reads TGCGCCAGCAGCCATTTGGGGCGGGATAACACCGGGGAGCTGTTTTTT.